This T cell receptor beta chain was observed in a study of T cells expressing NK-cell markers. Background on the study: Repertoires of TCR beta were obtained from T cells sorted as CD3+CD56+NKG2C+, CD3+CD56+NKG2C- and CD3+CD56-NKG2C+. Eight donors were sequenced, seven testing HCMV-seropositive and one testing seronegative.

The germline CDR1 and CDR2 sequences are SGHRS and YFSETQ. The CDR3 sequence is 17 residues long. Reprocessing the 5' RACE reads, TCRdb reports a single entry for every CDR3 protein and omits DNA. This table holds about 410,000 distinct CDR3 sequences. Sequencing was performed on blood T cells: a sorted CD56 or NKG2C T cell subset, CD4+ or CD8+ T cells, or bulk PBMC T cells (not recorded which). V usage is TRBV5-1 and J usage is TRBJ2-7; no DNA is available, so the TRBD1 call from TCRdb remains unchecked. The sequence was obtained from a woman aged 45 to 65 in good health. CDR3 residues: CASSLAGPHGTTFFQYF.